Following are 16 T cell receptor beta chains from one sample sequenced in a study of blood T cell repertoires in COVID-19. The table came from immunoSEQ multiplex PCR; TCRdb's copy has only in-frame clones and leaves some out. The sample lists about 480,000 clones, approximately 87% occurring once. The sequencing sample was made of PBMCs or T cells enriched from blood (not recorded which). All receptors derive from a woman in her 40s who had recovered from COVID-19.

The chain links TRBV4-1 to TRBJ2-7; 8 nucleotides align to TRBD2. V lost 1 base and J lost 0; bases outside the gene matches: 8. This CDR3 has 17 residues. CDR1 MGHRA and CDR2 YSYEKL come from the germline V gene. The CDR3 loop is CASSQVAGREASYEQYF. The CDR3 region has the DNA TGCGCCAGCAGCCAAGTCGCGGGGCGGGAGGCCTCCTACGAGCAGTACTTC.

The chain combines TRBV11-2 with TRBJ2-7; 8 bases are shared with TRBD1. The germline V gene encodes CDR1 SGHAT and CDR2 FQNNGV. V was clipped by 1 base and J by 3 bases; unmatched bases: 5. The CDR3 length is 15 residues. The CDR3 nucleotides read TGTGCCAGCAGCTTAGGGACAGGGCGGGTCTACGAGCAGTACTTC. It translates to CASSLGTGRVYEQYF.

The chain carries TRBV7-2 and TRBJ2-1; maybe TRBD2 (6 bases). This CDR3 comprises 13 residues. Germline CDR1 SGHTA, CDR2 FQGNSA. Trimming removed 3 bases from V and 4 bases from J, with 7 bases in between. DNA of the CDR3: TGTGCCAGCAGCTTTGGGGGGTACAATGAGCAGTTCTTC. Translation gives CASSFGGYNEQFF.

The chain joins TRBV7-9 to TRBJ1-3; maybe TRBD1 (5 bases). Trimming took off 5 bases at V and 0 bases at J, with 14 bases between the two ends. In germline, CDR1 is SEHNR, CDR2 FQNEAQ (reference sequence). The CDR3 is made up of 16 amino acids. In nucleotides, the CDR3 is TGTGCCAGCAGCCCCCTGGGGGGTCGCTCTGGAAACACCATATATTTT. Translating gives CASSPLGGRSGNTIYF.

This chain connects TRBV24-1 to TRBJ2-1, with D maybe TRBD1 (6 bases). The CDR3 is made up of 19 amino acids. From germline, CDR1 is KGHDR and CDR2 SFDVKD. V shed 1 base and J shed 0 bases, with 18 bases lying between them. DNA for the CDR3: TGTGCCACCAGTGATTTCCTAGGGGGATTGGGGACCTCCTACAATGAGCAGTTCTTC. Protein product: CATSDFLGGLGTSYNEQFF.

This chain joins TRBV20-1 and TRBJ2-1; D may be TRBD1 (5 bases). The CDR3 covers 13 residues. Germline V lookup: CDR1 DFQATT, CDR2 SNEGSKA (reference sequence). Trimming shortened V by 5 bases and J by 7 bases, and 15 bases separated the two germline ends. CDR3: CSAGGGRANEQFF. As DNA, the CDR3 is TGCAGTGCTGGTGGCGGCAGGGCGAATGAGCAGTTCTTC.

CDR3 loop: CASSPGVYNSPLHF. DNA of the CDR3: TGTGCCAGCAGCCCGGGGGTCTATAATTCACCCCTCCACTTT. J is TRBJ1-6 and V is TRBV11-3; TRBD1 is a possible D gene (5 bases). Trimming removed 5 bases from V and 3 bases from J, with 8 bases in between. Germline CDR1 reads SGHNT; CDR2 reads YENEEA. CDR3 length equals 14 residues.

This clone turned up a few times. The gene calls are TRBV2 and TRBJ2-2, with 10 bases aligning to TRBD1. This CDR3 spans 14 amino acids. The V segment lost 7 bases and the J segment 5 bases; nucleotides outside the gene matches: 4. Germline CDR1 SNHLY, CDR2 FYNNEI. CDR3 sequence (DNA): TGTGCCAGCAACGGACAGGGGGATACCGGGGAGCTGTTTTTT. This translates into CASNGQGDTGELFF. Full variable domain (missing parts from reference TRBV2 and TRBJ2-2): EPEVTQTPSHQVTQMGQEVILRCVPISNHLYFYWYRQILGQKVEFLVSFYNNEISEKSEIFDDQFSVERPDGSNFTLKIRSTKLEDSAMYFCASNGQGDTGELFFGEGSRLTVL.

The table lists this clone with a few counts. The chain couples TRBV5-8 to TRBJ1-2; tentative D call: TRBD1 (5 bases). This CDR3 comprises 13 residues. V lost 4 bases and J 1 base, leaving 8 bases between the germline ends. Germline loops: CDR1 SGHTS, CDR2 YDEGEE. CDR3 region: CASSLQVNYGYTF. The DNA of the CDR3 is TGTGCCAGCAGCCTACAGGTTAACTATGGCTACACCTTC.

The chain is built from TRBV5-1 and TRBJ2-7; 16 nucleotides agree with TRBD2. V lost 4 bases and J lost 3; bases outside the gene matches: 16. This CDR3 has 20 amino acids. CDR1 and CDR2 (germline): SGHRS, YFSETQ. The CDR3 reads CASSQRPGLAGGPKVYEQYF. In nucleotides, the CDR3 is TGCGCCAGCAGCCAACGCCCGGGACTAGCGGGAGGGCCGAAGGTCTACGAGCAGTACTTC.

The V and J genes are TRBV28 and TRBJ1-3; D is possibly TRBD1 (5 bases). The V gene lost 4 bases and the J gene lost 4 bases, with 11 bases spanning the gap. The germline gives CDR1 MDHEN, CDR2 SYDVKM. The CDR3 runs to 14 residues. This CDR3 reads CASSSPHRGNTIYF. CDR3 nucleotides: TGTGCCAGCAGTTCCCCTCACAGGGGAAACACCATATATTTT.

V is TRBV5-6 and J is TRBJ2-3, with a possible D match to TRBD2 (6 bases). The CDR3 is made up of 13 amino acids. Looked up from germline, CDR1 is SGHDT and CDR2 is YYEEEE. V dropped 2 bases and J dropped 6 bases, with 10 bases sitting between them. This CDR3 is CASSLGRKDTQYF. CDR3 coding DNA: TGTGCCAGCAGCTTAGGGAGGAAGGATACGCAGTATTTT.

This sequence joins TRBV18 and TRBJ1-2; TRBD1 is a possible D gene (6 bases). In germline, CDR1 is KGHSH, CDR2 LQKENI. The V and J ends lost 4 bases and 5 bases respectively, with 8 bases between them. The CDR3 spans 12 residues. The CDR3 nucleotides are TGTGCCAGCTCACAACAGGGATATGGCTACACCTTC. It codes for CASSQQGYGYTF.

This chain connects TRBV11-3 to TRBJ1-1; D is possibly TRBD1 (6 bases). Trimming pared 7 bases from V and 0 bases from J, leaving 12 bases between. CDR1 is SGHNT, CDR2 YENEEA, per germline. This CDR3 is 14 amino acids long. CDR3 nucleotide sequence: TGTGCCAGCACCAAGTCAGGGGTGAACACTGAAGCTTTCTTT. Amino acids: CASTKSGVNTEAFF.

This clone was detected only once. The chain joins TRBV28 to TRBJ1-6, with 9 bases fitting TRBD1. Per the germline V gene, CDR1 is MDHEN and CDR2 is SYDVKM. This CDR3 is built from 17 residues. The V gene end was trimmed by 6 bases and the J gene end by 0 bases; junction bases not matched to a gene: 6. The CDR3, as DNA: TGTGCCAGCAGCGCGACAGGGGGAGGCTCCTATAATTCACCCCTCCACTTT. It specifies CASSATGGGSYNSPLHF.

This sequence joins TRBV5-6 and TRBJ2-7, with a weak D call TRBD1 (5 bases). With 4 bases removed from V and 0 bases from J, the gap between germline ends came to 11 bases. Per germline, CDR1 SGHDT and CDR2 YYEEEE. This CDR3 contains 14 residues. CDR3 region: CASSVDSFSYEQYF. CDR3 nucleotide sequence: TGTGCCAGCAGCGTAGACAGCTTCTCCTACGAGCAGTACTTC. Using reference TRBV5-6 and TRBJ2-7 for the parts outside the CDR3, the full variable domain is DAGVTQSPTHLIKTRGQQVTLRCSPKSGHDTVSWYQQALGQGPQFIFQYYEEEERQRGNFPDRFSGHQFPNYSSELNVNALLLGDSALYLCASSVDSFSYEQYFGPGTRLTVT.